Sequencing of this TCR beta chain was carried out in a study of blood T cell repertoires in COVID-19. Study summary: Collection of acute and convalescent COVID-19 samples took place in the United States, Italy and Spain. In each case, the material was cDNA or gDNA derived from T cells, B-cell-depleted T cells, or PBMCs.

V dropped 4 bases and J dropped 1; count of bases not matched to a gene: 3. Germline V gene data show CDR1 as KGHSH and CDR2 as LQKENI. The CDR3 is 15 residues long. Original processing methods: Amplified reference gene primers provided the basis for estimating nucleated cell counts. Generated by immunoSEQ multiplex PCR, the TCRdb table keeps only in-frame clones and is missing some. V and J calls and clone size are given by that table; D and trimming were obtained from the DNA. This table has about 300,000 clones, around nine tenths appearing once. One Seattle source followed patients from active infection through their disease course.

This chain connects TRBV18 to TRBJ1-5; 8 bases are a match to TRBD1. The receptor comes from a woman in her 30s with COVID-19, enrolled during active disease. Material for sequencing was peripheral blood. The CDR3 DNA reads TGTGCCAGCTCACTCGACAGGGGAAGCAATCAGCCCCAGCATTTT. Translated, it gives CASSLDRGSNQPQHF.